A single sample is the source of the 16 T cell receptor beta chains below, sequenced in a study of neoadjuvant anti-PD-1 for oral cavity cancer. Assay used: immunoSEQ multiplex PCR; TCRdb lists only in-frame clones, some missing. The sample lists approximately 68,000 clones; approximately 87% were seen once. The time point: after neoadjuvant nivolumab, at surgical resection. This material consisted of PBMCs, taken after nivolumab (anti-PD-1) treatment. These receptors were collected from a person aged 35 to 85 with oral cavity squamous cell carcinoma.

This chain joins TRBV5-1 and TRBJ2-1, with TRBD1 as a possible D gene (5 bases). With 7 bases removed from V and 8 bases from J, the gap between germline ends came to 10 bases. Germline CDR1 reads SGHRS; CDR2 reads YFSETQ. There are 11 residues in the CDR3. The CDR3 spells CASFQGDEQFF. The DNA of the CDR3 is TGCGCCAGCTTTCAGGGTGATGAGCAGTTCTTC.

The CDR3 DNA follows: TGCGCCGCTTCGCAGGGGGCCGGTGGGGCCAACGTCCTGACTTTC. Translated, it gives CAASQGAGGANVLTF. The chain recombines TRBV5-1 with TRBJ2-6; TRBD1 matches 8 bases. Trimming cost V 10 bases and J 3 bases; bases outside gene matches: 9. Germline V gene data show CDR1 as SGHRS and CDR2 as YFSETQ. The CDR3 extends over 15 amino acids.

Only a few counts were recorded for this clone. The rearrangement uses TRBV9 and TRBJ2-2, with 7 positions matching TRBD2. Germline loops: CDR1 SGDLS, CDR2 YYNGEE. The CDR3 loop spans 15 amino acids. Trimming took 6 bases from V and 6 from J; bases not matched to a gene: 11. This CDR3 reads CASTSGTISAGELFF. As DNA, the CDR3 is TGTGCCAGCACAAGTGGGACTATCTCCGCCGGGGAGCTGTTTTTT. The complete variable domain, with remaining parts taken from reference TRBV9 and TRBJ2-2, reads DSGVTQTPKHLITATGQRVTLRCSPRSGDLSVYWYQQSLDQGLQFLIQYYNGEERAKGNILERFSAQQFPDLHSELNLSSLELGDSALYFCASTSGTISAGELFFGEGSRLTVL.

This chain joins TRBV9 and TRBJ2-1, with 7 bases lining up with TRBD2. Per the germline V gene, CDR1 is SGDLS and CDR2 is YYNGEE. This CDR3 region has 17 residues. Unmatched junction bases numbered 11, after V lost 0 bases and J lost 5 bases. CDR3 coding DNA: TGTGCCAGCAGCGTAGGTTTAGGCGGGAGCCCTCACAATGAGCAGTTCTTC. Amino acids: CASSVGLGGSPHNEQFF.

The chain joins TRBV7-6 to TRBJ2-5; D possibly corresponds to TRBD2 (6 bases). The CDR3 consists of 11 residues. V lost 7 bases to trimming and J lost 7 bases, with 10 bases between them. The germline V gene encodes CDR1 SGHVS and CDR2 FNYEAQ. CDR3 region: CASTLGGTQYF. CDR3 DNA: TGTGCCAGCACTCTGGGGGGGACCCAGTACTTC.

This clone was seen only once. The chain links TRBV7-3 to TRBJ1-2; D gene uncertain. Germline assignment: CDR1 SGHTA and CDR2 FQGTGA. Trimming removed 5 bases at V and 4 bases at J, with 20 bases between. This CDR3 is built from 16 residues. The CDR3 reads CASSHRSEDTFYGYTF. The CDR3 nucleotides read TGTGCCAGCAGCCACCGTTCGGAGGATACCTTCTATGGCTACACCTTC.

This chain links TRBV12-2 with TRBJ1-5; TRBD1 was called by the table and not checked on the DNA. TRBV12-2 counts as a pseudogene. CDR3 size: 20 residues. The CDR3 DNA is TGTGCAAGTCGCTTAGAACAGGGCTTTGGAATTTTTACTAGCAATCAGCCCCAGCATTTT. Translation gives CASRLEQGFGIFTSNQPQHF.

This chain uses TRBV4-1 with TRBJ2-7, with 8 bases aligning to TRBD2. The V gene end was trimmed by 3 bases and the J gene end by 4 bases; junction bases not matched to a gene: 5. CDR1 and CDR2 from the germline V gene are MGHRA and YSYEKL. CDR3 length equals 14 residues. Here the CDR3 DNA reads TGCGCCAGCAGCCAGGGGCGGGAGGTGTACGAGCAGTACTTC. It encodes CASSQGREVYEQYF.

The chain combines TRBV6-6 with TRBJ1-2, with 8 bases matching TRBD1. Germline CDR1 MNHNY, CDR2 SVGAGI (reference sequence). Trimming cost V 6 bases and J 2 bases; bases outside gene matches: 8. This CDR3 region has 15 residues. In nucleotides, the CDR3 is TGTGCCAGCAGCCCCGGACAGGGTCGAAACTATGGCTACACCTTC. It codes for CASSPGQGRNYGYTF.

A single count supports this clone. V gene TRBV6-5 combines with J gene TRBJ2-1; D not resolved. V was trimmed by 2 bases and J by 5 bases, leaving 7 bases between them. The germline gives CDR1 MNHEY, CDR2 SVGAGI. The CDR3 has 13 residues. DNA for the CDR3: TGTGCCAGCAGTTACGCAATGAACAATGAGCAGTTCTTC. It translates to CASSYAMNNEQFF.

The V gene is TRBV7-6, the J gene TRBJ2-7, with TRBD1 as a possible D gene (5 bases). The V end lost 4 bases, the J end lost 4 bases, and 8 bases lay between the germline ends. CDR1 is SGHVS and CDR2 is FNYEAQ in the germline V gene. This CDR3 is 12 amino acids long. CDR3 in DNA: TGTGCCAGCAGCTACACAGGTTACGAGCAGTACTTC. It yields the protein CASSYTGYEQYF.

This clone appeared once. V usage is TRBV11-2 and J usage is TRBJ2-2; a possible D gene is TRBD1 (5 bases). The V gene's germline CDR1 is SGHAT and CDR2 FQNNGV. V gave up 0 bases and J gave up 6 bases, with 14 bases separating them. CDR3 size: 16 residues. The CDR3 sequence is CASSLEGPGISGELFF. In DNA, the CDR3 is TGTGCCAGCAGCTTAGAAGGTCCAGGGATATCCGGGGAGCTGTTTTTT. The complete variable domain, with remaining parts taken from reference TRBV11-2 and TRBJ2-2, reads EAGVAQSPRYKIIEKRQSVAFWCNPISGHATLYWYQQILGQGPKLLIQFQNNGVVDDSQLPKDRFSAERLKGVDSTLKIQPAKLEDSAVYLCASSLEGPGISGELFFGEGSRLTVL.

The chain uses TRBV21-1 and TRBJ1-6; TRBD1 is taken as the D call from the table, unchecked against the DNA. TRBV21-1 is labeled a pseudogene. The CDR3 extends over 12 amino acids. CDR3 in DNA: TGTGCCAGCAGCAGGGCTTTTTCACCCCTCCACTTT. This gives the protein CASSRAFSPLHF.

The V and J genes are TRBV30 and TRBJ1-2, with TRBD1 as a possible D gene (6 bases). The CDR3 sequence is 14 residues long. Germline CDR1 reads GTSNPN; CDR2 reads SVGIG (reference sequence). The V end was cut by 4 bases, the J end by 2 bases, with 14 bases between. The CDR3 is CAWIGRGPNYGYTF. In nucleotides, the CDR3 is TGTGCCTGGATAGGCAGGGGTCCCAACTATGGCTACACCTTC.

As regards this clone: Different DNA sequences within this sample yield the same CDR3. V and J are TRBV9 and TRBJ1-3, with D uncertain. This CDR3 has 14 amino acids. V shed 0 bases and J shed 2 bases, with 6 bases lying between them. Germline V gene sequence: CDR1 SGDLS, CDR2 YYNGEE. As DNA, the CDR3 is TGTGCCAGCAGCGTAGCAGGAGCTGGAAACACCATATATTTT. Translation: CASSVAGAGNTIYF.

This clone has more than one count but fewer than ten. This chain links TRBV13 with TRBJ2-7, with 7 bases aligning to TRBD2. There are 13 residues in the CDR3. V shed 3 bases and J 3 bases; nucleotides not matched to a gene: 2. CDR1 and CDR2 from the germline V gene are PRHDT and FYEKMQ (reference sequence). The CDR3 loop is CASSLTSSYEQYF. The CDR3 nucleotides read TGTGCCAGCAGCTTGACTAGCAGCTACGAGCAGTACTTC.